This TCR beta chain was retrieved from a study of cytomegalovirus exposure and HLA in healthy donors. Study context: The Caucasian-associated ancestry cluster contained about 80% of the roughly 400 genotyped donors. Regarding the study as a whole: According to a later analysis, donors in an Asian-associated ancestry cluster reportedly had fewer N-insertions than the approximately 720-donor mean. Previously analyzed data showed that most TCR beta V segments were productive at a frequency of about 87% or about 30%. Later work found that TCR association rates differed between HLA loci; DRB1 had the most and HLA-C the fewest.

In the PCR, 60 Vbeta and 13 Jbeta primers were used. Clones were read by immunoSEQ multiplex PCR, and TCRdb kept only the in-frame ones, dropping some. This sample has 90,000 to 150,000 clones, with around 78% found just once. This clone has a handful of counts. Its antigen is still unknown. The V and J ends lost 4 bases and 4 bases respectively, with 10 bases between them. This CDR3 is 14 amino acids long. The germline V gene encodes CDR1 SEHNR and CDR2 FQNEAQ (reference sequence). The chain recombines TRBV7-9 with TRBJ1-4; D perhaps matches TRBD1 (5 bases). Sequencing used PBMCs. This TCR was recovered from a woman under 40 in good health and CMV-seropositive. The DNA of the CDR3 is TGTGCCAGCAGCTACGGGGGGGGTAATGAAAAACTGTTTTTT. It encodes CASSYGGGNEKLFF.